The clone carrying this T cell receptor beta chain was observed a handful of times. This entry comes from a study of Graves' ophthalmopathy and Graves' hyperthyroidism. The germline V gene encodes CDR1 MGHDK and CDR2 SYGVNS. Trimming took off 1 base at V and 0 bases at J, with 11 bases between the two ends. The length of the CDR3 is 16 residues. Amplification of the TCR beta CDR3 regions used RNA transcripts (as template). Second-round multiplex PCR came after first-round RT-PCR with HTBI primers. A single record per CDR3 protein comes from TCRdb applying MiXCR to the multiplex PCR reads. This sample carries approximately 1.2 million distinct CDR3 sequences, 35% to 45% of them seen once, and the ten largest clones take around 10%.

Sample: peripheral blood or thyroid tissue (not recorded which). The sequence was collected from an adult man with Graves' hyperthyroidism. The chain couples TRBV25-1 to TRBJ2-3, with D possibly TRBD1 on 6 matching bases. The chain's CDR3 is CASSEFTGPSTDTQYF. In nucleotides, the CDR3 is TGTGCCAGCAGTGAATTTACAGGGCCTAGCACAGATACGCAGTATTTT.